Following are 21 T cell receptor beta chains from one sample sequenced in a study of cytotoxic CD8 clonotypes in ibrutinib-treated CLL. The method was immunoSEQ multiplex PCR; TCRdb's version includes in-frame clones alone and lacks a portion of them. The data contain roughly 29,000 clones, 70% to 80% of them seen just once; the ten biggest clones take up about half. Sequenced here: PBMCs, sampled after 36 months of ibrutinib treatment. These receptors were obtained from a human donor with chronic lymphocytic leukemia.

The rearrangement uses TRBV5-1 and TRBJ2-1; 10 bases agree with TRBD1. This CDR3 is built from 16 residues. V dropped 6 bases and J dropped 2; count of bases not matched to a gene: 8. Germline V gene sequence: CDR1 SGHRS, CDR2 YFSETQ. Written as DNA, the CDR3 is TGCGCCAGCACCTGGAGTGGGACAGGGGCCTACAATGAGCAGTTCTTC. Its translation is CASTWSGTGAYNEQFF.

The genes are TRBV7-8 and TRBJ2-3; 8 nucleotides line up with TRBD2. In germline, CDR1 is SGHVS, CDR2 FQNEAQ. The CDR3 consists of 17 residues. V trimming: 5 bases; J trimming: 0 bases; junction bases outside the gene matches: 10. In DNA form, the CDR3 reads TGTGCCAGCAGCCCGGGGATAGCGGGACGTAGCACAGATACGCAGTATTTT. Translated: CASSPGIAGRSTDTQYF.

The chain employs TRBV13 and TRBJ2-1, with D hard to call. The CDR3 length is 14 residues. The V gene lost 3 bases and the J gene lost 7 bases, with 13 bases spanning the gap. The germline CDR1 and CDR2 sequences are PRHDT and FYEKMQ (reference sequence). DNA of the CDR3: TGTGCCAGCAGCTTTGGGCGCCTGGGGAATGAGCAGTTCTTC. Translating it yields CASSFGRLGNEQFF.

In its sample, this clone ranks as hyperexpanded. This rearrangement joins TRBV7-7 to TRBJ2-5; tentative D call: TRBD2 (6 bases). Trimming pared 5 bases from V and 4 bases from J, leaving 14 bases between. CDR1 is SSHAT and CDR2 is FNYEAQ in the germline V gene (reference sequence). CDR3 size: 14 residues. CDR3 residues: CASSPGLGSETQYF. DNA of the CDR3: TGTGCCAGCAGCCCGGGACTGGGGTCAGAGACCCAGTACTTC.

This clone was recorded once. V is TRBV6-5 and J is TRBJ2-7, with D maybe TRBD1 (5 bases). Per germline, CDR1 MNHEY and CDR2 SVGAGI. With 0 bases removed from V and 2 bases from J, the gap between germline ends came to 11 bases. The CDR3 has 15 residues. The CDR3, as DNA: TGTGCCAGCAGTTACTCAGCAGGGTTGGCCTACGAGCAGTACTTC. It yields the protein CASSYSAGLAYEQYF.

This chain joins TRBV5-8 and TRBJ2-1; perhaps TRBD1 as D (5 bases). The germline V and J ends were trimmed by 0 bases and 7 bases, with 14 bases remaining between them. Germline lookup yields CDR1 SGHTS and CDR2 YDEGEE. The CDR3 is 15 residues long. As DNA, the CDR3 is TGTGCCAGCAGCTTGGCTCAAATCAGGGTAAATGAGCAGTTCTTC. Translating gives CASSLAQIRVNEQFF.

This sequence joins TRBV7-9 and TRBJ2-1; a weak D match, TRBD2 (6 bases). V lost 0 bases and J 1 base, leaving 16 bases between the germline ends. In germline, CDR1 is SEHNR, CDR2 FQNEAQ (reference sequence). This CDR3 comprises 18 residues. The CDR3 sequence: CASSLALGGWRSYNEQFF. The CDR3 nucleotides read TGTGCCAGCAGCTTAGCGCTCGGAGGGTGGCGATCCTACAATGAGCAGTTCTTC.

The chain uses TRBV4-1 and TRBJ1-1, with a tentative D call TRBD1 (5 bases). Per germline, CDR1 MGHRA and CDR2 YSYEKL. Trimming took off 1 base at V and 0 bases at J, with 9 bases between the two ends. The CDR3 runs to 15 residues. CDR3 loop: CASSQAGGVNTEAFF. DNA for the CDR3: TGCGCCAGCAGCCAAGCTGGAGGGGTGAACACTGAAGCTTTCTTT.

The chain combines TRBV6-5 with TRBJ1-5; 7 positions agree with TRBD1. Germline assignment: CDR1 MNHEY and CDR2 SVGAGI. Losses at the gene ends were 5 bases for V and 5 bases for J; bases not matched to a gene: 3. This CDR3 is built from 13 residues. The CDR3 reads CASSRQGDQPQHF. DNA for the CDR3: TGTGCCAGCAGTAGACAGGGCGATCAGCCCCAGCATTTT.

In its sample, this clone was seen a few times. The chain employs TRBV7-8 and TRBJ1-1, with D perhaps matching TRBD1 (5 bases). The CDR3 is made up of 15 amino acids. Trimming removed 3 bases at V and 1 base at J, with 12 bases between. Germline-derived CDR1 and CDR2 are SGHVS and FQNEAQ. The DNA of the CDR3 is TGTGCCAGCAGCTTGGAGGGACGAACGAACACTGAAGCTTTCTTT. Translated: CASSLEGRTNTEAFF.

The gene calls are TRBV27 and TRBJ2-5; D not resolved. Germline CDR1 is MNHEY and CDR2 is SMNVEV (reference sequence). The CDR3 has 13 amino acids. V lost 0 bases and J lost 1, with 3 bases in between. The CDR3 loop is CASSLSPQETQYF. The DNA of the CDR3 is TGTGCCAGCAGTTTATCCCCCCAAGAGACCCAGTACTTC.

As concerns this clone: Other DNA variants within this sample encode the same CDR3. The CDR3 here is CASSSWTREAEKLFF. As DNA, the CDR3 is TGTGCCAGCAGCTCCTGGACCCGGGAGGCAGAAAAACTGTTTTTT. The genes are TRBV5-6 and TRBJ1-4; D is ambiguous. The CDR3 has 15 residues. Germline loops: CDR1 SGHDT, CDR2 YYEEEE. V was trimmed by 3 bases and J by 8 bases, leaving 17 bases between them.

V is TRBV5-1 and J is TRBJ1-5; 10 bases map to TRBD1. V shed 0 bases, J shed 5 bases, and the junction held 5 bases outside the gene matches. Looked up from germline, CDR1 is SGHRS and CDR2 is YFSETQ. This CDR3 is built from 16 residues. The CDR3 nucleotides read TGCGCCAGCAGCTTGGACGGGACAGGGGAGTATCAGCCCCAGCATTTT. Residues: CASSLDGTGEYQPQHF.

The gene calls are TRBV7-9 and TRBJ1-3; 10 bases are shared with TRBD1. CDR1 is SEHNR, CDR2 FQNEAQ, per germline (reference sequence). Trimming removed 7 bases from V and 3 bases from J; junction bases left unmatched: 6. The CDR3 spans 15 residues. CDR3 region: CASIQTGGDGNTIYF. In DNA, the CDR3 is TGTGCCAGCATCCAGACAGGGGGCGATGGAAACACCATATATTTT.

The chain uses TRBV10-3 and TRBJ2-1, with a tentative D call TRBD1 (6 bases). V was cut by 4 bases and J by 4 bases, with 14 bases left in between. CDR1 is ENHRY, CDR2 SYGVKD, per germline. The CDR3 spans 15 residues. CDR3 amino acids: CAISGPGHLYNEQFF. DNA for the CDR3: TGTGCCATCAGTGGACCGGGACACTTATACAATGAGCAGTTCTTC.

This chain uses TRBV5-1 with TRBJ2-5; D is possibly TRBD1 (6 bases). The CDR3 covers 13 residues. V was trimmed by 5 bases and J by 4 bases, leaving 12 bases between them. Germline V CDR1 and CDR2: SGHRS, YFSETQ. CDR3 in amino acids: CASSHSRGETQYF. As DNA, the CDR3 is TGCGCCAGCAGTCACAGCAGGGGAGAGACCCAGTACTTC.

The table lists this clone with many counts. J is TRBJ1-2 and V is TRBV29-1; D not resolved. Germline CDR1 SQVTM, CDR2 ANQGSEA. The CDR3 has 13 residues. Trimming shortened V by 3 bases and J by 4 bases, and 12 bases separated the two germline ends. CDR3 sequence (DNA): TGCAGCGTTGATATCGCAAGCTCCTATGGCTACACCTTC. It yields the protein CSVDIASSYGYTF.

The rearrangement links TRBV5-5 to TRBJ1-6; 9 nucleotides align to TRBD1. The CDR3 extends over 17 amino acids. Germline loops: CDR1 SGHKS, CDR2 YYEKEE (reference sequence). Losses at the gene ends were 2 bases for V and 7 bases for J; bases not matched to a gene: 10. This CDR3 is CASSLIGQGRLNSPLHF. CDR3 in DNA: TGTGCCAGCAGCTTAATAGGACAGGGGCGTCTGAATTCACCCCTCCACTTT.

The rearrangement joins TRBV10-3 to TRBJ1-2; a possible D gene is TRBD1 (5 bases). The V gene's germline CDR1 is ENHRY and CDR2 SYGVKD. This CDR3 is 15 amino acids long. Trimming removed 3 bases from V and 4 bases from J, with 15 bases in between. CDR3 loop: CAISEGTERFYGYTF. CDR3 DNA sequence: TGTGCCATCAGTGAAGGGACGGAGAGATTCTATGGCTACACCTTC.

This chain joins TRBV6-6 and TRBJ2-7; D is ambiguous. Per the germline V gene, CDR1 is MNHNY and CDR2 is SVGAGI (reference sequence). V was clipped by 11 bases and J by 3 bases, with 17 bases between them. CDR3 length: 13 amino acids. The CDR3 coding sequence is TGTGCCGTCGCCGGGCCGCAGAGCTACGAGCAGTACTTC. This sequence encodes CAVAGPQSYEQYF.

The V gene is TRBV4-1, the J gene TRBJ2-7; TRBD2 is a possible D gene (6 bases). Germline V gene lookup returns CDR1 MGHRA and CDR2 YSYEKL. The CDR3 runs 15 residues. Trimming took 4 bases from V and 0 from J, leaving 13 bases between them. The CDR3 sequence is CASSPGDGSSYEQYF. Written as DNA, the CDR3 is TGCGCCAGCAGCCCGGGGGACGGGAGCTCCTACGAGCAGTACTTC.